The 5 T cell receptor beta chains reported below all come from one sample, sequenced in a study of blood T cell repertoires in COVID-19. This table comes from immunoSEQ multiplex PCR, and its TCRdb copy is limited to in-frame clones, with some not included. In the table there are fewer than 250,000 clones, about 83% of which are singletons. The sample taken for sequencing was peripheral blood. These receptors all come from a woman in her 70s with active or convalescent COVID-19.

The rearrangement joins TRBV18 to TRBJ2-1; D gene uncertain. Germline lookup yields CDR1 KGHSH and CDR2 LQKENI. V lost 8 bases, J lost 1 base, and 12 bases lay in between. This CDR3 is 14 amino acids long. This chain's CDR3 is CASRQEGSYNEQFF. As DNA, the CDR3 is TGTGCCAGCCGCCAGGAAGGATCCTACAATGAGCAGTTCTTC.

V gene TRBV29-1 combines with J gene TRBJ2-1; TRBD2 aligns across 9 bases. Per germline, CDR1 SQVTM and CDR2 ANQGSEA. The V segment lost 1 base and the J segment 7 bases; nucleotides outside the gene matches: 8. The CDR3 runs 15 residues. The CDR3 protein is CSVEGASGILNEQFF. The CDR3 region has the DNA TGCAGCGTTGAAGGGGCTAGCGGGATTCTGAATGAGCAGTTCTTC.

The gene calls are TRBV30 and TRBJ1-1; unclear D gene. The CDR3 extends over 13 amino acids. Germline V gene lookup returns CDR1 GTSNPN and CDR2 SVGIG (reference sequence). Trimming cost V 5 bases and J 2 bases, with 12 bases left between them. CDR3 in DNA: TGTGCCTGGGGCCACAGAAGCAACACTGAAGCTTTCTTT. Translation: CAWGHRSNTEAFF.

The chain is built from TRBV5-1 and TRBJ2-3; 10 nucleotides line up with TRBD2. Trimming removed 4 bases from V and 7 bases from J; junction bases left unmatched: 12. Germline loops: CDR1 SGHRS, CDR2 YFSETQ. The CDR3 extends over 16 amino acids. The CDR3 sequence is CASSLRASGRGNTQYF. The CDR3 nucleotides are TGCGCCAGCAGCCTCCGGGCTAGCGGGAGAGGAAATACGCAGTATTTT.

V is TRBV2 and J is TRBJ2-7; TRBD2 might be the D (6 bases). This CDR3 spans 14 amino acids. Trimming took 5 bases from V and 2 from J, leaving 13 bases between them. Germline lookup yields CDR1 SNHLY and CDR2 FYNNEI. The CDR3 region has the DNA TGTGCCAGCAGTCCGAGGAGGGGCACCTACGAGCAGTACTTC. This encodes CASSPRRGTYEQYF.